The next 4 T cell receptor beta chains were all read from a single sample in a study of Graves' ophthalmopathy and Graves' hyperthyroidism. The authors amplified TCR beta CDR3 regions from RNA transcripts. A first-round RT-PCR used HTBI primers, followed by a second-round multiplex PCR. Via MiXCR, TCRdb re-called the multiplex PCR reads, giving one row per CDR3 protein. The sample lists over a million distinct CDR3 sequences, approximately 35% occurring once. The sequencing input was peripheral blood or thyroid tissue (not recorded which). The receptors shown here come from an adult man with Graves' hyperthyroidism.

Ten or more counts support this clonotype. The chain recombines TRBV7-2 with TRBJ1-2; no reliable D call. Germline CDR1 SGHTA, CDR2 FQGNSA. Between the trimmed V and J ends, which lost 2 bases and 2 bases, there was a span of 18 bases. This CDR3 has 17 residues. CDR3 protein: CASSLFASARGNYGYTF. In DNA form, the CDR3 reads TGTGCCAGCAGCTTATTTGCGTCGGCCAGAGGAAACTATGGCTACACCTTC.

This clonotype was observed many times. The CDR3 DNA is TGTGCCAGCAGCGAGGCCCGGGGGACGGAAGCTTTCTTT. Protein: CASSEARGTEAFF. The genes are TRBV7-2 and TRBJ1-1; maybe TRBD1 (5 bases). Trimming shortened V by 5 bases and J by 8 bases, and 15 bases separated the two germline ends. The germline CDR1 and CDR2 sequences are SGHTA and FQGNSA. The CDR3 consists of 13 residues.

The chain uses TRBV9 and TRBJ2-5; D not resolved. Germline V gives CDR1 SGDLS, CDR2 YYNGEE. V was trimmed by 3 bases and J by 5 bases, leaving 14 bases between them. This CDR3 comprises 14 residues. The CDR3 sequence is CASSALSESETQYF. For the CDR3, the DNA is TGTGCCAGCAGCGCATTGTCGGAGTCGGAGACCCAGTACTTC.

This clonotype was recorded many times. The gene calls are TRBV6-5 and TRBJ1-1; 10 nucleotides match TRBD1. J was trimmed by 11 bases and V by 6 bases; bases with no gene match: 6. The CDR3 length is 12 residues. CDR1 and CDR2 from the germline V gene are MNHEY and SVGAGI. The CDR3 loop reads CASSFGTGEAFF. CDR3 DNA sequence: TGTGCCAGCAGCTTCGGGACAGGGGAGGCTTTCTTT.